This TCR beta chain was observed in a study of human T cells and chemical hapten exposure. Study observations and caveats: Donors' alopecia may make their immune response differ from healthy people's.

The V end was cut by 9 bases, the J end by 2 bases, with 16 bases between. Germline V CDR1 and CDR2: MNHEY, SMNVEV (reference sequence). The CDR3 has 14 amino acids. The time point is: patch test 3, about 24 weeks after DPC sensitization. Treatment here: therapeutic diphenylcyclopropenone sensitization with weekly scalp DPC. Authors' data handling: TCRs per sample had a median of around 100,000 and ranged from about 20,000 to 750,000. TCRdb independently ran MiXCR on the RACE reads; one entry per CDR3 protein. In this record, the V and J calls reflect TCRdb's handling and not the investigators' own analysis. The sample holds fewer than 100,000 distinct CDR3 sequences, roughly 10% seen once. This clonotype was seen many times. Its antigen is unidentified.

V is TRBV27 and J is TRBJ1-2; D is unresolved. Material: whole blood, obtained in connection with sensitization to the hapten diphenylcyclopropenone (DPC). The sequence was collected from a woman aged 25 to 39 with alopecia areata. Some clones in this sample may be carry-over from other donors' samples. CDR3 in DNA: TGTGCCAGTGGGAGAGGTACTAAAAACTATGGCTACACCTTC. Its translation is CASGRGTKNYGYTF.